The T cell receptor beta chain described here comes from a study of PD-1 blockade in classical Hodgkin lymphoma. Only in-frame clones appear in the TCRdb table, and some are missing; sequencing was by immunoSEQ multiplex PCR. The sample has about 41,000 clones, around three quarters seen once; the top ten hold about a fifth. Each patient experienced a relapse that followed autologous stem cell transplantation, and brentuximab vedotin exposure varied. The study's findings and limits: A significant rise in TCR diversity was seen by C4D1 for CD4+ cells but not for CD8+ cells. Complete responders entered with baseline diversity on par with newly diagnosed patients, the results showed.

Trimming cost V 5 bases and J 8 bases, with 18 bases left between them. The CDR3 covers 15 residues. CDR1 and CDR2 from the germline V gene are MNHEY and SVGAGI. Points on this clone: The antigen is not known.

J is TRBJ1-4 and V is TRBV6-5, with a tentative D call TRBD1 (5 bases). Specimen: peripheral blood mononuclear cells (PBMCs), collected at baseline. The TCR comes from a human donor with classical Hodgkin lymphoma. The CDR3 region has the DNA TGTGCCAGCAGTGTGAGCCTCCAGGGTTGGGAAAAACTGTTTTTT. Residues: CASSVSLQGWEKLFF.